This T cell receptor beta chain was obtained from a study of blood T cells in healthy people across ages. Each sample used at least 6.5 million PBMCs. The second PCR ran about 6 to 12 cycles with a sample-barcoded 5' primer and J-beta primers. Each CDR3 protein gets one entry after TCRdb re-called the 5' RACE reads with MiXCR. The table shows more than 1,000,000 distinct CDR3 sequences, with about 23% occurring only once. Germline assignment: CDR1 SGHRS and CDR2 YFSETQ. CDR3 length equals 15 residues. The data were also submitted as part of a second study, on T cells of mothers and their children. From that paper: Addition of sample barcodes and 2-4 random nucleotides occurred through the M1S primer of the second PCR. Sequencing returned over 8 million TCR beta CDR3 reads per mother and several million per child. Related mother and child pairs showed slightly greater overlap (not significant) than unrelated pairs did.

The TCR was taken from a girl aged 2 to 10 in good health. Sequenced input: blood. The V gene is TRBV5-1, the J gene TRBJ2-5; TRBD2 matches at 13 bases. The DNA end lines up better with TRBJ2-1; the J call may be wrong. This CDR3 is CASSDGLAGDHEQFF. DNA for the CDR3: TGCGCCAGCAGCGATGGACTAGCGGGAGATCATGAGCAGTTCTTC.